This T cell receptor (beta chain) was profiled in a study of cytomegalovirus exposure and HLA in healthy donors. Points from the study as a whole: Researchers catalogued around 150 TCR beta chains as cytomegalovirus-associated. Some segments of the V type, notably TRBV6-2 and TRBV6-3, were excluded as indistinguishable. HLA alleles were associated with fewer than 20,000 TCR beta sequences in a later analysis at 0.05 false discovery rate. In a later analysis, several top co-occurrence clusters appeared linked to parvovirus B19, influenza, CMV and Epstein-Barr virus.

This CDR3 contains 17 residues. CDR1 is LGHNA and CDR2 is YSLEER in the germline V gene. Trimming cost V 4 bases and J 4 bases; bases outside gene matches: 7. For this clone: The antigen is undetermined.

Both 60 Vbeta primers and 13 Jbeta primers went into the PCR. Using immunoSEQ multiplex PCR, the repertoire was profiled, and TCRdb retains in-frame clones only, with some absent. Of some 130,000 clones listed, 60% to 75% are singletons. This clonotype originated in a human donor in good health. The chain has TRBV4-3 and TRBJ2-5; 15 positions agree with TRBD2. Input material: PBMCs. Written as DNA, the CDR3 is TGCGCCAGCAGCCTTGGGACTAGCGGGAGGATAGGAGAGACCCAGTACTTC. This sequence encodes CASSLGTSGRIGETQYF.